The rows below give T cell receptor beta chains drawn from one sample of a study of T cell repertoires in cytomegalovirus infection. Each CDR3 protein gets one entry after TCRdb re-called the reads with MiXCR. The sample includes about 180,000 distinct CDR3 sequences, about 15% of them seen just once. The specimen was PBMCs. The receptor source for this set is a human donor in good health (CMV status not recorded). Some clones in this sample may be carry-over from other donors' samples. Both conserved end residues are part of each CDR3. The order of the fields is J gene, clone size, D gene, V gene, CDR3 protein, CDR3 DNA. D genes are given only for firm matches. Some rows mark clone size as missing; the rest say once, few, many or name a class of expanded clone.

TRBJ2-1 . TRBD2 TRBV20-1 CSALFVLAGLFGEQFF TGCAGTGCTCTATTCGTCCTAGCGGGACTCTTCGGTGAGCAGTTCTTC
TRBJ2-3 many . TRBV7-8 CASSLRRDFITDTQYF TGTGCCAGCAGCCTCCGCCGGGACTTTATCACAGATACGCAGTATTTT
TRBJ2-7 few TRBD2 TRBV7-9 CASSQPGLAGVNEQYF TGTGCCAGCAGCCAGCCGGGACTAGCGGGAGTTAACGAGCAGTACTTC
TRBJ2-1 many TRBD2 TRBV28 CASSFTSGQNEQFF TGTGCCAGCAGTTTTACTAGCGGGCAGAATGAGCAGTTCTTC
TRBJ2-3 few . TRBV19 CATLQPGSTDTQYF TGTGCCACCCTCCAACCAGGGTCCACAGATACGCAGTATTTT
TRBJ1-5 . TRBD1 TRBV19 CASSNLVDRGYSNQPQHF TGTGCCAGTAGTAACCTGGTGGACAGGGGTTATAGCAATCAGCCCCAGCATTTT
TRBJ2-7 . . TRBV7-9 CASSGKATGIYEQYF TGTGCCAGCAGCGGTAAAGCAACAGGGATCTACGAGCAGTACTTC
TRBJ2-7 few TRBD1 TRBV20-1 CSAGRGKDSYEQYF TGCAGTGCTGGCAGGGGGAAAGACTCCTACGAGCAGTACTTC
TRBJ1-4 many TRBD1 TRBV7-9 CASSFGTVREKLFF TGTGCCAGCAGCTTTGGGACAGTCCGCGAAAAACTGTTTTTT
TRBJ2-1 . . TRBV14 CASSFHSKQFF TGTGCCAGCAGCTTCCATAGTAAGCAGTTCTTC
TRBJ2-2 . TRBD1 TRBV29-1 CSVGQGVAGELFF TGCAGCGTTGGACAGGGGGTGGCCGGGGAGCTGTTTTTT
TRBJ2-1 few TRBD1 TRBV20-1 CSARDPGTGDYNEQFF TGCAGTGCTAGAGACCCGGGGACAGGGGATTACAATGAGCAGTTCTTC
TRBJ2-1 . TRBD1 TRBV2 CASRVGQGWYNEQFF TGTGCCAGCAGGGTTGGACAGGGTTGGTACAATGAGCAGTTCTTC
TRBJ1-2 many . TRBV11-2 CASSPAMGRDGYTF TGTGCCAGCAGTCCTGCGATGGGGCGAGATGGCTACACCTTC
TRBJ1-5 many . TRBV12-3/TRBV12-4 CASSPPGSNQPQHF TGTGCCAGCAGTCCTCCCGGGTCCAATCAGCCCCAGCATTTT
TRBJ2-3 . . TRBV20-1 CSARGGLDTQYF TGCAGTGCTAGGGGGGGGCTGGATACGCAGTATTTT
TRBJ1-1 few . TRBV30 CAWSSRGWNTEAFF TGTGCCTGGAGTTCCCGGGGATGGAACACTGAAGCTTTCTTT
TRBJ2-1 many . TRBV7-8 CASSLAGLNEQFF TGTGCCAGCAGCTTAGCTGGGCTCAATGAGCAGTTCTTC
TRBJ1-4 . . TRBV15 CATSRDRGEKLFF TGTGCCACCAGCAGAGATCGTGGGGAAAAACTGTTTTTT
TRBJ2-6 many TRBD1 TRBV6-1 CASSERPGGRVNAGANVLTF TGTGCCAGCAGTGAAAGGCCAGGGGGTCGGGTTAACGCTGGGGCCAACGTCCTGACTTTC
TRBJ2-7 many TRBD2 TRBV7-6 CASSPSGGSRREQYF TGTGCCAGCAGTCCCAGCGGGGGCTCCCGCCGCGAGCAGTACTTC
TRBJ1-6 many TRBD1 TRBV7-6 CASSIIGQGASPLHF TGTGCCAGCAGTATCATCGGACAGGGGGCATCACCCCTCCACTTT
TRBJ2-7 . . TRBV27 CASSNPGRAYEQYF TGTGCCAGCAGTAATCCGGGACGAGCCTACGAGCAGTACTTC
TRBJ1-1 many . TRBV11-3 CASSQRESTEAFF TGTGCCAGCAGTCAAAGGGAGAGCACTGAAGCTTTCTTT
TRBJ2-3 few TRBD2 TRBV5-1 CASSGAGAGDTQYF TGCGCCAGCAGTGGAGCGGGAGCCGGGGATACGCAGTATTTT
TRBJ2-1 few TRBD1 TRBV7-9 CASSSLEDRVDEQFF TGTGCCAGCAGCTCCCTGGAGGACAGGGTGGATGAGCAGTTCTTC
TRBJ1-1 many TRBD1 TRBV19 CASSSTGGGNTEAFF TGTGCCAGTAGTTCCACAGGGGGGGGGAACACTGAAGCTTTCTTT
TRBJ2-7 . . TRBV6-5 CASSYGQSLYEQYF TGTGCCAGCAGTTATGGACAGAGCCTCTACGAGCAGTACTTC
TRBJ1-1 few . TRBV23-1 CASSQGDTEAFF TGCGCCAGCAGTCAAGGAGACACTGAAGCTTTCTTT
TRBJ2-7 . . TRBV28 CASSLEGTKPGLQYEQYF TGTGCCAGCAGTTTAGAGGGGACCAAACCGGGACTCCAGTACGAGCAGTACTTC
TRBJ2-2 . TRBD2 TRBV29-1 CSVEVVGGRNTGELFF TGCAGCGTTGAAGTGGTGGGGGGGAGGAACACCGGGGAGCTGTTTTTT
TRBJ1-2 many . TRBV12-3/TRBV12-4 CASRVTGDYGYTF TGTGCCAGCAGGGTAACAGGAGACTATGGCTACACCTTC
TRBJ1-5 . TRBD1 TRBV20-1 CSAGDRHNQPQHF TGCAGTGCTGGGGACAGACACAATCAGCCCCAGCATTTT